This TCR beta chain was recovered during a study of blood T cells in healthy people across ages (dated by TCRdb to between 2014 and 2017). About the full investigation: In model experiments, roughly one uniquely barcoded TCR beta cDNA molecule per two T cells was captured by template switching. Two additional independent replicas of 1 million unique cDNA reads from the same blood draw were analyzed for two donors (one aged 18 to 30 and one aged 80 or older). To avoid experimental bias, donors of different ages were distributed randomly across sequencing lanes. The donors were split into four age groups: young (average 16 years), middle-aged (nearly 40), aged (roughly 60) and long-lived (more than 80). The study measured age-related changes in TCR beta repertoire diversity using deep sequencing normalized with unique cDNA molecular identifiers. Study-wide conclusions, independent of this receptor: Donor CMV infection status was unknown, potentially confounding age-related changes in expanded clonotypes. Compared with the aged group, more naive CD4+ T cells, fewer expanded clones and increased TCR diversity were shown by the long-lived group, suggesting age selection. Observed TCR beta diversity correlated strongly with the percentage of naive T cells measured by flow cytometry. As age increased, observed TCR beta diversity per million T cells dropped in a roughly linear way, and a significant reduction was already evident by age 40. Estimates of total diversity from one million sequenced T cells were regarded as lower bounds and underestimates. Since profiling was done on bulk unsorted PBMCs, naive and antigen-experienced compartments could not be conclusively compared.

V sheds 5 bases and J sheds 2 bases, leaving 16 bases between their ends. Inclusive of the bounding cysteine and phenylalanine, the CDR3 is 15 residues long. The CDR3 DNA has 45 bases and is translated from base 1. The library was obtained by 5' RACE. Sequenced on an Illumina HiSeq 2500. The second PCR ran for about 6 to 12 cycles and used a J-beta primer mix along with a sample-barcoded 5' primer. Each TCR beta cDNA molecule received a unique molecular identifier from a template-switch 5' adaptor carrying 12 random nucleotides. Each sample yielded at least 3 million CDR3-containing paired-end reads. First-strand cDNA synthesis was performed from all RNA using the Mint cDNA synthesis kit, with priming by a TRBC-specific oligonucleotide. Following uracil-DNA glycosylase treatment, a first 18-cycle PCR with universal primers M1SS and BC2_uni_R was performed on all cDNA. The paper's data handling went like this. Each sample was normalized by randomly selecting 1 million high-quality reads, each carrying a distinct molecular identifier. Instead of being binned into consensus sequences, reads with shared molecular identifiers were discarded. CDR3 identification, clonotype clustering and error correction used MiTCR with a Q25 quality threshold and the strictest error-elimination algorithm. A nonparametric unseen species model using Euler transformation provided a lower-bound estimate of total TCR beta diversity. The public reads were reprocessed in TCRdb via fastp at Q25 and MiXCR, keeping in-frame beta chains. Each CDR3 protein gets just one entry, which takes the most common genes and DNA from the rows behind it. TCRdb assigned the V and J calls; the authors' analysis was not used. A total of more than 1,400,000 distinct CDR3 sequences appear in this sample, roughly 45% of them only once. The ten largest account for 7% to 9% of the sample.

The donors were under 40 Caucasian individuals from Russia, aged 6 to 90 years, who were systemically healthy. About 10 milliliters of peripheral blood were collected from each donor into EDTA-treated Vacutainer tubes. Ficoll-Paque density-gradient centrifugation was used to isolate PBMCs, with at least 7 million per sample. Total RNA was extracted from PBMCs with Trizol reagent, with at least 5.5 micrograms obtained per sample. The percentages of naive CD45RAhigh/CD27high T cells were determined by flow cytometry on a PBMC aliquot from every donor. Of note for this clonotype: There is no known antigen for this receptor. Base qualities are not provided; no much larger clone lies one nucleotide away.

Material: blood. The chain was built from TRBV12-3 or TRBV12-4 and TRBJ2-7, with TRBD2 perhaps the D gene, on 6 matching bases. This clonotype was obtained from a woman younger than 35 in good health. The CDR3 region: CASSRSRTGAYEQYF. The DNA is TGTGCCAGCAGTCGCTCTCGGACGGGAGCCTACGAGCAGTACTTC.